Below, 24 T cell receptor beta chains from the same sample are listed, as sequenced in a study of shared T cell receptors in the human thymus. Clones were read by immunoSEQ multiplex PCR, and TCRdb kept only the in-frame ones, dropping some. This table holds hundreds of thousands of clones, over 75% found once. These data also featured in a second study, about human thymus T cells.

What was sequenced was thymocytes. The receptors were sampled from a boy under three years old with a congenital heart defect.

The chain is built from TRBV27 and TRBJ2-1; maybe TRBD2 (6 bases). CDR1 is MNHEY, CDR2 SMNVEV, per germline (reference sequence). Trimming pared 7 bases from V and 9 bases from J, leaving 25 bases between. The CDR3 extends over 16 amino acids. The CDR3, as DNA: TGTGCCAGCACTCCCAGGCCTAGCGTTATCGGGGTTGAGCAGTTCTTC. Amino acids: CASTPRPSVIGVEQFF.

The chain links TRBV29-1 to TRBJ2-1, with 8 bases fitting TRBD2. Per germline, CDR1 SQVTM and CDR2 ANQGSEA. V was pared by 4 bases and J by 7 bases, with 27 bases of the junction left unmatched. The CDR3 runs to 20 residues. CDR3 loop: CSVVKRGEAKRECKLNEQFF. The CDR3 DNA reads TGCAGCGTTGTGAAGAGGGGGGAAGCAAAGCGGGAGTGCAAACTTAATGAGCAGTTCTTC.

A remark on this clone: This CDR3 fails to terminate in the conserved phenylalanine or tryptophan, so it likely reflects a read error. The V call is TRBV6-5, the J call TRBJ2-7; D is perhaps TRBD1 (6 bases). Germline V gene data show CDR1 as MNHEY and CDR2 as SVGAGI. This CDR3 is built from 14 residues. V lost 5 bases and J lost 0, with 11 bases in between. The chain's CDR3 is CASSTGKHSYEQYL. The CDR3 DNA reads TGTGCCAGCAGTACAGGGAAGCACTCCTACGAGCAGTACCTC.

The count of this clone is one. The chain recombines TRBV5-6 with TRBJ2-7; 11 bases align to TRBD2. This CDR3 contains 16 residues. Per germline, CDR1 SGHDT and CDR2 YYEEEE. After removal of 4 bases from V and 7 bases from J, the junction contained 13 bases not matched to a gene. The CDR3 here is CASSLLLAGGPGEQYF. CDR3 nucleotide sequence: TGTGCCAGCAGCCTTCTTTTAGCGGGAGGGCCGGGGGAGCAGTACTTC.

This chain uses TRBV2 with TRBJ2-7, with D tentatively TRBD2 (5 bases). Germline lookup yields CDR1 SNHLY and CDR2 FYNNEI. The CDR3 contains 13 residues. V lost 3 bases and J lost 5, with 11 bases in between. CDR3 coding DNA: TGTGCCAGCAGTGAGCGGCGGGTCCACGAGCAGTACTTC. This sequence encodes CASSERRVHEQYF.

The chain combines TRBV6-5 with TRBJ1-5; D is perhaps TRBD1 (5 bases). Germline V CDR1 and CDR2: MNHEY, SVGAGI. V was pared by 1 base and J by 9 bases, with 7 bases between. The length of the CDR3 is 12 residues. This chain's CDR3 is CASSYLGGPQHF. In DNA, the CDR3 is TGTGCCAGCAGTTACTTGGGGGGGCCCCAGCATTTT.

This chain connects TRBV27 to TRBJ1-4; tentatively, D is TRBD1 (5 bases). Trimming took off 7 bases at V and 2 bases at J, with 14 bases between the two ends. CDR1 is MNHEY, CDR2 SMNVEV, per germline (reference sequence). This CDR3 spans 15 amino acids. The chain's CDR3 is CASTQAGGTNEKLFF. In DNA, the CDR3 is TGTGCCAGCACCCAAGCCGGGGGGACTAATGAAAAACTGTTTTTT. The entire variable domain, with the rest obtained from reference TRBV27 and TRBJ1-4, is as follows: EAQVTQNPRYLITVTGKKLTVTCSQNMNHEYMSWYRQDPGLGLRQIYYSMNVEVTDKGDVPEGYKVSRKEKRNFPLILESPSPNQTSLYFCASTQAGGTNEKLFFGSGTQLSVL.

V usage is TRBV28 and J usage is TRBJ1-3, with D unclear. The germline CDR1 and CDR2 sequences are MDHEN and SYDVKM. V was shortened by 6 bases and J by 0 bases, with 12 bases between the two germline ends. This CDR3 is 15 amino acids long. This CDR3 reads CASSQPGYSGNTIYF. The CDR3 region has the DNA TGTGCCAGCAGCCAACCGGGATACTCTGGAAACACCATATATTTT.

The chain is built from TRBV6-1 and TRBJ2-7; perhaps TRBD1 as D (6 bases). Germline V gene lookup returns CDR1 MNHNS and CDR2 SASEGT. The CDR3 loop spans 12 amino acids. The V gene lost 6 bases and the J gene lost 4 bases, with 10 bases spanning the gap. CDR3 loop: CASREGQYEQYF. The DNA of the CDR3 is TGTGCCAGCAGAGAGGGACAATACGAGCAGTACTTC.

This chain connects TRBV9 to TRBJ2-1; D perhaps matches TRBD2 (7 bases). Germline lookup yields CDR1 SGDLS and CDR2 YYNGEE. This CDR3 has 14 amino acids. V was cut by 6 bases and J by 6 bases, with 16 bases left in between. The chain's CDR3 is CASNGGLAANEQFF. Here the CDR3 DNA reads TGTGCCAGCAACGGGGGGCTAGCAGCCAATGAGCAGTTCTTC.

The genes are TRBV27 and TRBJ2-7, with D tentatively TRBD1 (6 bases). Germline V lookup: CDR1 MNHEY, CDR2 SMNVEV (reference sequence). V dropped 2 bases and J dropped 4 bases, with 24 bases sitting between them. This CDR3 is 18 amino acids long. CDR3: CASSLGFRWQGSHYEQYF. The CDR3 nucleotides are TGTGCCAGCAGTTTAGGTTTCCGATGGCAGGGGTCACATTACGAGCAGTACTTC.

The gene calls are TRBV6-1 and TRBJ1-5; TRBD1 might be the D (6 bases). Trimming took 1 base from V and 0 from J, leaving 13 bases between them. Germline V gives CDR1 MNHNS, CDR2 SASEGT. This CDR3 contains 17 residues. The CDR3 protein is CASSEGTATPSNQPQHF. CDR3 nucleotides: TGTGCCAGCAGTGAAGGGACAGCAACCCCTAGCAATCAGCCCCAGCATTTT.

The J gene is TRBJ2-1, the V gene TRBV6-4; D remains unclear. This CDR3 contains 18 residues. Germline-derived CDR1 and CDR2 are MRHNA and SNTAGT. Trimming pared 4 bases from V and 2 bases from J, leaving 21 bases between. The CDR3 bases are TGTGCCAGCAGTGGTGGGTCGAGTCTAGTGGTCCCCTACAATGAGCAGTTCTTC. Protein product: CASSGGSSLVVPYNEQFF.

The chain links TRBV29-1 to TRBJ1-2, with D maybe TRBD1 (6 bases). This CDR3 has 14 residues. Between the trimmed V and J ends, which lost 6 bases and 0 bases, there was a span of 14 bases. Germline lookup yields CDR1 SQVTM and CDR2 ANQGSEA. CDR3 coding DNA: TGCAGCGTGGGTAGGGGGAGCGCTAACTATGGCTACACCTTC. Residues: CSVGRGSANYGYTF.

V and J are TRBV28 and TRBJ1-2; 8 positions agree with TRBD1. V shed 5 bases, J shed 2 bases, and the junction held 19 bases outside the gene matches. The V gene's germline CDR1 is MDHEN and CDR2 SYDVKM. CDR3 length: 19 residues. CDR3 coding DNA: TGTGCCAGCAGTAAGGGTTACGAGGACAGGGAGACGGCCAACTATGGCTACACCTTC. Its translation is CASSKGYEDRETANYGYTF.

The chain links TRBV18 to TRBJ2-5, with TRBD1 as a possible D gene (6 bases). Trimming took off 2 bases at V and 3 bases at J, with 16 bases between the two ends. CDR1 and CDR2 (germline): KGHSH, LQKENI. This CDR3 region has 16 residues. The CDR3: CASSPRSRGGEETQYF. CDR3 DNA sequence: TGTGCCAGCTCACCAAGATCCAGGGGTGGGGAAGAGACCCAGTACTTC.

The rearrangement uses TRBV6-5 and TRBJ2-3, with unresolved D. CDR1 is MNHEY and CDR2 is SVGAGI in the germline V gene. The V gene lost 5 bases and the J gene lost 7 bases, with 13 bases spanning the gap. The CDR3 sequence is 13 residues long. The CDR3 DNA reads TGTGCCAGCAGTAGAAAAAAGGAGAATACGCAGTATTTT. Translated: CASSRKKENTQYF.

The gene calls are TRBV4-2 and TRBJ1-1; the D is unclear. This CDR3 contains 15 residues. With 0 bases removed from V and 1 base from J, the gap between germline ends came to 9 bases. Germline V gene sequence: CDR1 LGHNA, CDR2 YNFKEQ. CDR3 DNA: TGTGCCAGCAGCCAAGACCTAAAGTCGAACACTGAAGCTTTCTTT. Its translation is CASSQDLKSNTEAFF.

This chain uses TRBV2 with TRBJ2-7; TRBD2 matches at 11 bases. CDR3 length equals 16 residues. Germline CDR1 SNHLY, CDR2 FYNNEI. V trimming: 3 bases; J trimming: 2 bases; junction bases outside the gene matches: 6. The DNA of the CDR3 is TGTGCCAGCAGTGATTTCGGGACTAGCGGACCCTACGAGCAGTACTTC. Its protein is CASSDFGTSGPYEQYF.

The gene calls are TRBV4-3 and TRBJ2-7, with D unresolved. CDR3 size: 14 residues. Germline lookup yields CDR1 LGHNA and CDR2 YSLEER. V was clipped by 0 bases and J by 3 bases, with 9 bases between them. For the CDR3, the DNA is TGCGCCAGCAGCCAAGATGGTCAGCGCTACGAGCAGTACTTC. Translation: CASSQDGQRYEQYF.

This chain connects TRBV1 to TRBJ2-7; TRBD2, as called in the table, went unchecked against the DNA. TRBV1 counts as a pseudogene. The CDR3 extends over 15 amino acids. CDR3 region: CTSSPTGLNSYEQYF. Written as DNA, the CDR3 is TGCACCAGCAGTCCTACGGGACTTAACTCCTACGAGCAGTACTTC.

The count of this clone is one. The chain uses TRBV6-6 and TRBJ2-3, with 7 bases lining up with TRBD1. The CDR3 runs to 13 residues. The germline V gene encodes CDR1 MNHNY and CDR2 SVGAGI (reference sequence). V lost 7 bases to trimming and J lost 2 bases; unmatched junction nucleotides: 3. This CDR3 reads CASKGQLTDTQYF. CDR3 nucleotide sequence: TGTGCCAGCAAGGGACAGCTCACAGATACGCAGTATTTT.

The chain employs TRBV27 and TRBJ1-4; 8 nucleotides agree with TRBD1. CDR3 length: 17 amino acids. V lost 5 bases, J lost 8 bases, and 16 bases stayed unmatched. Germline assignment: CDR1 MNHEY and CDR2 SMNVEV (reference sequence). The CDR3 nucleotides read TGTGCCAGCAGTGTGACAGGGGTAGCGTTTATAGGCGAAAAACTGTTTTTT. Amino acid sequence: CASSVTGVAFIGEKLFF. Supplemented by reference TRBV27 and TRBJ1-4, the full variable domain reads EAQVTQNPRYLITVTGKKLTVTCSQNMNHEYMSWYRQDPGLGLRQIYYSMNVEVTDKGDVPEGYKVSRKEKRNFPLILESPSPNQTSLYFCASSVTGVAFIGEKLFFGSGTQLSVL.

The chain employs TRBV5-4 and TRBJ2-2, with TRBD2 identical over 9 bases. V lost 4 bases, J lost 5 bases, and 6 bases stayed unmatched. Germline V CDR1 and CDR2: SGHNT, YYREEE (reference sequence). This CDR3 region has 15 residues. DNA of the CDR3: TGTGCCAGCAGCCTTAGCGGGAGAGGGACCGGGGAGCTGTTTTTT. Translated: CASSLSGRGTGELFF.